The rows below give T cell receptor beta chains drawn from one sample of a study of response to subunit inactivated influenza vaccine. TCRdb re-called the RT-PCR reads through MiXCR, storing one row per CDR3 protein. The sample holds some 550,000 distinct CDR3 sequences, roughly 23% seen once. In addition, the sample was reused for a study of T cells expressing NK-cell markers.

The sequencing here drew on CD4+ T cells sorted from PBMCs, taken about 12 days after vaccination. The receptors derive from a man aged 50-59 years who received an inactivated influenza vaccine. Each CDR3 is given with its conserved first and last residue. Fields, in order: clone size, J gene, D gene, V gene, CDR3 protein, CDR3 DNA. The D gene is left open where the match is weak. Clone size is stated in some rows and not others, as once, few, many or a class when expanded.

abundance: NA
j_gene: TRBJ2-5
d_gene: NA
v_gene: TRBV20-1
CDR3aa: CSADFPLAAGETQYF
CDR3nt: TGCAGTGCCGATTTCCCCTTGGCAGCCGGAGAGACCCAGTACTTC

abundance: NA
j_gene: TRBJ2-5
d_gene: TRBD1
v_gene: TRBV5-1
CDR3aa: CASSLNRGTETQYF
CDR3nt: TGCGCCAGCAGCTTGAACAGGGGGACAGAGACCCAGTACTTC

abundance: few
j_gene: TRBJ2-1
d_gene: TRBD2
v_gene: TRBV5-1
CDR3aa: CASSLLAGEGNEQFF
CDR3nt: TGCGCCAGCAGCTTACTAGCGGGAGAGGGTAATGAGCAGTTCTTC

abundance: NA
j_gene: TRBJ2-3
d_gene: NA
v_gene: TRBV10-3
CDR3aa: CAISVGGSTDTQYF
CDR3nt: TGTGCCATCAGTGTTGGGGGAAGCACAGATACGCAGTATTTT

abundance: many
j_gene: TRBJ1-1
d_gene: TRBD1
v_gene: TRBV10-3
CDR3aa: CAISENRGFTEAFF
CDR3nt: TGTGCCATCAGTGAAAACAGGGGATTTACTGAAGCTTTCTTT

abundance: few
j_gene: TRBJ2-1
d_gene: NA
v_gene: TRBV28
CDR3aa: CATLRPYNEQFF
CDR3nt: TGTGCCACCCTCAGACCTTACAATGAGCAGTTCTTC

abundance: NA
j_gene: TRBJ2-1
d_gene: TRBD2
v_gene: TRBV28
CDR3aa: CASSLTSGGLRNEQFF
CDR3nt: TGTGCCAGCAGTTTAACTAGCGGGGGCTTGAGGAATGAGCAGTTCTTC

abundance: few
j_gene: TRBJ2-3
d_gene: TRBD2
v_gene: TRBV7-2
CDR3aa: CASSLVGAGGGTDTQYF
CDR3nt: TGTGCCAGCAGCTTAGTCGGAGCGGGAGGCGGCACAGATACGCAGTATTTT

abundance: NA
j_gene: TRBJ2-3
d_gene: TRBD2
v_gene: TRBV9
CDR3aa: CASSVDQGRADTQYF
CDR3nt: TGTGCCAGCAGCGTAGACCAAGGGAGGGCAGATACGCAGTATTTT

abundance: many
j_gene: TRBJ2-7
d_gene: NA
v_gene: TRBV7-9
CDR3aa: CASSSGRYYEQYF
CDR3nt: TGTGCCAGCAGCTCGGGCCGATACTACGAGCAGTACTTC

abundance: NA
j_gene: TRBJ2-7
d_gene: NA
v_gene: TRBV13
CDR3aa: CASTRLQGREQYF
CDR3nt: TGTGCCAGCACCCGCTTACAGGGCAGGGAGCAGTACTTC

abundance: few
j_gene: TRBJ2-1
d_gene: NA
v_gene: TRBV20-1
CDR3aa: CSASQPVPYNEQFF
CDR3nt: TGCAGTGCTTCCCAACCGGTCCCTTACAATGAGCAGTTCTTC

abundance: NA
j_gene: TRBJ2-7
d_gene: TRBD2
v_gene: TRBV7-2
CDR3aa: CASSWTSGPGEQYF
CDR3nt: TGTGCCAGCAGTTGGACTAGCGGACCGGGGGAGCAGTACTTC

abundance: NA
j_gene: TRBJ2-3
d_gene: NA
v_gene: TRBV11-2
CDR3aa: CASSLDTTGTDTQYF
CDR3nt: TGTGCCAGCAGCTTAGACACGACAGGAACAGATACGCAGTATTTT

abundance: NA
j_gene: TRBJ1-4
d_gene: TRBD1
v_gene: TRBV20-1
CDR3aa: CSARDLGTGGEKLFF
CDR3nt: TGCAGTGCTAGAGATCTTGGGACAGGGGGCGAAAAACTGTTTTTT

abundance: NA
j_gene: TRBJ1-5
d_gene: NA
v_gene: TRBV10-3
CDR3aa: CAISETAGGAGNQPQHF
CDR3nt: TGTGCCATCAGTGAGACGGCGGGGGGGGCAGGAAATCAGCCCCAGCATTTT

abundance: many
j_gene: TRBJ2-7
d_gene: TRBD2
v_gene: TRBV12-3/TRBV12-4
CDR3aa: CASSPRPGTSGRVYEQYF
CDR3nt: TGTGCCAGCAGTCCACGTCCCGGGACTAGCGGGAGGGTATACGAGCAGTACTTC

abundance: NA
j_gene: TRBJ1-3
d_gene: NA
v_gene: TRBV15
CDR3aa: CATSTHLNTIYF
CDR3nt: TGTGCCACCAGCACCCACCTGAACACCATATATTTT

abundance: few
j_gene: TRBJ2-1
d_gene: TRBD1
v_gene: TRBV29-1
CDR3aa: CSVQVNRGNEQFF
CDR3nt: TGCAGCGTTCAGGTGAACAGGGGGAATGAGCAGTTCTTC

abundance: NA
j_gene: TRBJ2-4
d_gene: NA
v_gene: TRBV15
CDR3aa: CATSREPPKNIQYF
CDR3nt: TGTGCCACCAGCAGAGAACCCCCCAAAAACATTCAGTACTTC

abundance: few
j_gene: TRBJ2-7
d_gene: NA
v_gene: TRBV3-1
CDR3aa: CASSPGVPSYEQYF
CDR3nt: TGTGCCAGCAGCCCGGGGGTACCCTCCTACGAGCAGTACTTC

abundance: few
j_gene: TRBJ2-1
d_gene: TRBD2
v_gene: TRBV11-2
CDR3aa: CASSLALAGGREQFF
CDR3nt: TGTGCCAGCAGCTTAGCACTAGCGGGGGGGAGGGAGCAGTTCTTC

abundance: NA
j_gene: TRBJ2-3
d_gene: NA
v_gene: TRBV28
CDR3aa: CASGKGPTDTQYF
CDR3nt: TGTGCCAGCGGGAAGGGACCCACAGATACGCAGTATTTT

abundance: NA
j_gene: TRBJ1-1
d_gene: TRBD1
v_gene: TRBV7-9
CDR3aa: CASSRGDRYEAFF
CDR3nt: TGTGCCAGCAGCCGAGGGGACAGATATGAAGCTTTCTTT

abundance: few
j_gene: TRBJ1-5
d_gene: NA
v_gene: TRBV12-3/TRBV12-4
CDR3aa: CASSSWTFHQPQHF
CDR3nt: TGTGCCAGCAGTTCCTGGACCTTCCATCAGCCCCAGCATTTT

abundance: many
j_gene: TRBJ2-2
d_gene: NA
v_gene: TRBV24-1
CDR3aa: CATSESGAGNTGELFF
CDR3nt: TGTGCCACCAGTGAGTCAGGGGCCGGGAACACCGGGGAGCTGTTTTTT

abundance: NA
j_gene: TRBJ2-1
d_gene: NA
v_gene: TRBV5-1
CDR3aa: CATRTGDYNEQFF
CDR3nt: TGCGCCACCCGGACGGGAGACTACAATGAGCAGTTCTTC

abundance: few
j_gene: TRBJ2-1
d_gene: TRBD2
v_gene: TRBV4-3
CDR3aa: CASSQEAGGSLGEQFF
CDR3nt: TGCGCCAGCAGCCAAGAGGCGGGAGGCTCCCTCGGTGAGCAGTTCTTC

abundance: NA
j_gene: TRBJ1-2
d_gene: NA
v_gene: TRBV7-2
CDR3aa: CASSFGAGPYGYTF
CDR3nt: TGTGCCAGCAGCTTCGGGGCAGGGCCCTATGGCTACACCTTC

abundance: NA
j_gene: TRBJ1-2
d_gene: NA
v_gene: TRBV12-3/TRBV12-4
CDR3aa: CASSQRGLNYGYTF
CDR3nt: TGTGCCAGCAGCCAGAGGGGACTTAACTATGGCTACACCTTC

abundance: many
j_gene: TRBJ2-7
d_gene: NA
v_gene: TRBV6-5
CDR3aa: CASSYSFLRPSYEQYF
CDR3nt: TGTGCCAGCAGTTACTCGTTTTTGCGACCGTCCTACGAGCAGTACTTC

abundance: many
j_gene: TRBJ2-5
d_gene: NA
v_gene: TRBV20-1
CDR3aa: CSAPRWVTQETQYF
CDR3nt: TGCAGTGCTCCTAGATGGGTCACCCAAGAGACCCAGTACTTC

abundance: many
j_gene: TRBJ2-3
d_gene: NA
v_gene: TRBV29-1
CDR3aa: CSVGTDTQYF
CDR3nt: TGCAGCGTGGGGACAGATACGCAGTATTTT